The 5 T cell receptor beta chains below were found in one sample sequenced in a study of blood T cell repertoires in COVID-19. Generated by immunoSEQ multiplex PCR, the TCRdb table keeps only in-frame clones and is missing some. Among some 98,000 clones, roughly 82% were seen once, and the ten largest hold about 11%. Material: peripheral blood. The origin of the receptors is an older man with active or convalescent COVID-19.

The chain recombines TRBV4-2 with TRBJ2-1; the match to TRBD2 covers 9 bases. The CDR3 contains 17 residues. CDR1 is LGHNA, CDR2 YNFKEQ, per germline. V dropped 2 bases and J dropped 2; count of bases not matched to a gene: 7. The CDR3 DNA reads TGTGCCAGCAGCCAATATCATTCTAGCGGGACCTACAATGAGCAGTTCTTC. It codes for CASSQYHSSGTYNEQFF.

This clone was found once. The chain has TRBV6-2 or TRBV6-3 and TRBJ2-7; 8 nucleotides match TRBD1. Trimming at V came to 5 bases and at J to 0 bases, leaving 9 bases not matched to a gene. Germline V gene lookup returns CDR1 MNHEY and CDR2 SVGEGT. CDR3 length equals 16 residues. The CDR3: CASSPAGQARSYEQYF. CDR3 bases: TGTGCCAGCAGTCCCGCGGGACAGGCCCGCTCCTACGAGCAGTACTTC.

V gene TRBV6-5 combines with J gene TRBJ2-5, with TRBD2 matching 13 bases. The length of the CDR3 is 15 residues. The germline V gene encodes CDR1 MNHEY and CDR2 SVGAGI. V was pared by 6 bases and J by 5 bases, with 6 bases of the junction left unmatched. The CDR3 DNA is TGTGCCAGCAGATATCGGACTAGCGGGGGTGAGACCCAGTACTTC. It is translated as CASRYRTSGGETQYF.

The chain uses TRBV10-3 and TRBJ2-2; D might be TRBD1 (5 bases). This CDR3 has 12 residues. The ends were cut back, 3 bases at V and 7 bases at J, with 6 bases in the middle. CDR1 ENHRY and CDR2 SYGVKD come from the germline V gene. CDR3 sequence reads: CAISEGVGELFF. In nucleotides, the CDR3 is TGTGCCATCAGTGAAGGGGTCGGGGAGCTGTTTTTT.

The V call is TRBV3-1 (or the pseudogene TRBV3-2), the J call TRBJ2-5; tentatively, D is TRBD1 (6 bases). From germline, CDR1 is LGHDT and CDR2 YNNKEL (reference sequence). V lost 0 bases to trimming and J lost 5 bases, with 13 bases between them. This CDR3 is 15 amino acids long. The CDR3 DNA sequence: TGTGCCAGCAGCCAAGATCCCAGGGGCTTCGAGACCCAGTACTTC. Encoded protein: CASSQDPRGFETQYF.